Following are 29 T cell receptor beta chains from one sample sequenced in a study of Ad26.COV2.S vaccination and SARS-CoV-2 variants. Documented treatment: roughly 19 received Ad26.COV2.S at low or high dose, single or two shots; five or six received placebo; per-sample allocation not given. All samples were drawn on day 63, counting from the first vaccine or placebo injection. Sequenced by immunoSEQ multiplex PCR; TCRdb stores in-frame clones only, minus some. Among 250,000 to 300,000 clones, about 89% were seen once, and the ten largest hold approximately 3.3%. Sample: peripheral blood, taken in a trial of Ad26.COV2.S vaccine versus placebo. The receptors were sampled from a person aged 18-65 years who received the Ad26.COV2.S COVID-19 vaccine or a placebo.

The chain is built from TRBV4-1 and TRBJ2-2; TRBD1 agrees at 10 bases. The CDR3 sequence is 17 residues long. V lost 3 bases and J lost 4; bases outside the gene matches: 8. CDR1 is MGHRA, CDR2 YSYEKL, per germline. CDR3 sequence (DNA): TGCGCCAGCAGCCACGGACCCGGGACAGGGGCCACCGGGGAGCTGTTTTTT. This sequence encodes CASSHGPGTGATGELFF.

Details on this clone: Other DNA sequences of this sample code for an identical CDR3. The CDR3 region has the DNA TGTGCCAGCAGCTTAGGGACAGGGAGCACAGATACGCAGTATTTT. Translating gives CASSLGTGSTDTQYF. The V and J genes are TRBV7-9 and TRBJ2-3, with 8 bases identical to TRBD1. The V gene end was trimmed by 1 base and the J gene end by 0 bases; junction bases not matched to a gene: 0. Germline lookup yields CDR1 SEHNR and CDR2 FQNEAQ (reference sequence). The CDR3 runs 15 residues.

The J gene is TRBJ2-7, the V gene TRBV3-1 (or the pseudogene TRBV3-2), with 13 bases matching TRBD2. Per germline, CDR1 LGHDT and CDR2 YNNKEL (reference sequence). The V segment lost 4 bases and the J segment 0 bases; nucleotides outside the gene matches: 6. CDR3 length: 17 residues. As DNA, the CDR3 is TGTGCCAGCAGCCTCTCGCGACTAGCGGGAGGCTCCTACGAGCAGTACTTC. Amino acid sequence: CASSLSRLAGGSYEQYF.

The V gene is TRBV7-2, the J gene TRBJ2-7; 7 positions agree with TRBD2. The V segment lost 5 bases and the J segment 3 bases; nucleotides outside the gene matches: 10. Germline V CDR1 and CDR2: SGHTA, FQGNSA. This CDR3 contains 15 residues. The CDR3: CASSVSTTSFYEQYF. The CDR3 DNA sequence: TGTGCCAGCAGCGTCTCTACGACTAGCTTCTACGAGCAGTACTTC.

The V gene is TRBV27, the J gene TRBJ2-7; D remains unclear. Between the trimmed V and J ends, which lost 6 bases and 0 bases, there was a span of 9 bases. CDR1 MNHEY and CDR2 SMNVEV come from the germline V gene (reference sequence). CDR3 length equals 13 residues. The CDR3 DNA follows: TGTGCCAGCAGCATAGGGTCCTCCTACGAGCAGTACTTC. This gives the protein CASSIGSSYEQYF.

This CDR3 reads CASSDSFTTEAFF. CDR3 DNA: TGTGCCAGCAGTGACTCGTTTACCACTGAAGCTTTCTTT. The chain employs TRBV6-4 and TRBJ1-1; D unresolved. The germline gives CDR1 MRHNA, CDR2 SNTAGT. This CDR3 has 13 residues. Trimming cost V 0 bases and J 4 bases, with 6 bases left between them.

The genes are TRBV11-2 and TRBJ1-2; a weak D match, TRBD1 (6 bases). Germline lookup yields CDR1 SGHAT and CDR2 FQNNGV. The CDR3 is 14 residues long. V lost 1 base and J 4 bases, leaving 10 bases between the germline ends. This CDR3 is CASSLVETGYGYTF. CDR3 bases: TGTGCCAGCAGCTTAGTTGAGACAGGCTATGGCTACACCTTC.

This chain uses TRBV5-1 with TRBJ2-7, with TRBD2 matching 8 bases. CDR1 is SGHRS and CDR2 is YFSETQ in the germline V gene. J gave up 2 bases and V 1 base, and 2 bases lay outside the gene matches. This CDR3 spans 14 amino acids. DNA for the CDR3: TGCGCCAGCAGCTTGAGAGCGGGGGCCTACGAGCAGTACTTC. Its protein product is CASSLRAGAYEQYF.

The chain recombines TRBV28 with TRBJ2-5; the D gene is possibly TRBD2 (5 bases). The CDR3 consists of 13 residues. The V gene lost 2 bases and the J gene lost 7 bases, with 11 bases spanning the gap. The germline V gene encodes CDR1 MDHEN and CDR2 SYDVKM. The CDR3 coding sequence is TGTGCCAGCAGTTTACCCCTCGGGGTGACCCAGTACTTC. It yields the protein CASSLPLGVTQYF.

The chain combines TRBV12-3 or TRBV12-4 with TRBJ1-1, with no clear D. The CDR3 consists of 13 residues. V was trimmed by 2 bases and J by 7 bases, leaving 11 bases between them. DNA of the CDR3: TGTGCCAGCAGTTTACGGGTGTCGCATGAAGCTTTCTTT. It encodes CASSLRVSHEAFF.

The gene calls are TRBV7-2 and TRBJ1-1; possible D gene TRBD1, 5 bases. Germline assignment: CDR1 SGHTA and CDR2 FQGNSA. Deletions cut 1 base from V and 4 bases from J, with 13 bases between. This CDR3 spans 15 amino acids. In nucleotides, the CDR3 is TGTGCCAGCAGCTTAGGCCCGGGGCCACTCACTGAAGCTTTCTTT. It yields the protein CASSLGPGPLTEAFF.

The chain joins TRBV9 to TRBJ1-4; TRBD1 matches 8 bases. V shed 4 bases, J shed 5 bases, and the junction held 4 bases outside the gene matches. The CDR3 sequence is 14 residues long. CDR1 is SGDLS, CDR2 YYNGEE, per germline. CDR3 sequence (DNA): TGTGCCAGCAGCCCCCGGGACAGGAATGAAAAACTGTTTTTT. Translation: CASSPRDRNEKLFF.

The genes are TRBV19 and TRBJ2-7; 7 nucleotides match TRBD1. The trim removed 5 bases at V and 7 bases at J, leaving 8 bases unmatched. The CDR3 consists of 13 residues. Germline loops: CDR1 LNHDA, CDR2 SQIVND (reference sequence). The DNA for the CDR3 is TGTGCCAGTAGTTTCGACAGGGCTCGGGAGCAGTACTTC. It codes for CASSFDRAREQYF.

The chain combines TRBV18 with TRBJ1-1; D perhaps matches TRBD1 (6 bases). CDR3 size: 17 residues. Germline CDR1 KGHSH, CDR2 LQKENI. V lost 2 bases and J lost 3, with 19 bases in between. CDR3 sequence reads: CASSPMAGVTQDTEAFF. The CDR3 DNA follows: TGTGCCAGCTCACCAATGGCAGGGGTCACCCAAGACACTGAAGCTTTCTTT.

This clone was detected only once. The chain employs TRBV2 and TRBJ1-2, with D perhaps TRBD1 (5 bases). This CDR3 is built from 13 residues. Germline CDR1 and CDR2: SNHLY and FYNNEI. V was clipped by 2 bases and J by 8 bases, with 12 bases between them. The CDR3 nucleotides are TGTGCCAGCAGTGAACTGGGGGGATGGGGCTACACCTTC. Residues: CASSELGGWGYTF.

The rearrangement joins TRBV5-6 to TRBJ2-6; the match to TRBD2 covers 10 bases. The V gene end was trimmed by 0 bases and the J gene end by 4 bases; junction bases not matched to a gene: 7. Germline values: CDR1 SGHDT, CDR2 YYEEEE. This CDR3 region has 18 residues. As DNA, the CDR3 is TGTGCCAGCAGCTTGGGGACTAGCGGCTTTTACGGGGCCAACGTCCTGACTTTC. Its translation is CASSLGTSGFYGANVLTF.

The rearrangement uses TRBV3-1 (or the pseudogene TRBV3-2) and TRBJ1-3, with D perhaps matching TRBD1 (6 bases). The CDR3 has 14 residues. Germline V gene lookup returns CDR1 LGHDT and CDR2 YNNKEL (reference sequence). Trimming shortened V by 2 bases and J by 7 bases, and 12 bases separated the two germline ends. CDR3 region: CASSQSGGRNTIYF. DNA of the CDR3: TGTGCCAGCAGCCAAAGTGGGGGCCGGAACACCATATATTTT.

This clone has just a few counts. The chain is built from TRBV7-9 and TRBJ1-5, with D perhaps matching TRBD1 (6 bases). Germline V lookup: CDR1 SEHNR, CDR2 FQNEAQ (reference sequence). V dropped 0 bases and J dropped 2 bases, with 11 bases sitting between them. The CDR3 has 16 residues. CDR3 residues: CASSLAGGLGNQPQHF. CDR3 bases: TGTGCCAGCAGCTTAGCCGGGGGGCTTGGCAATCAGCCCCAGCATTTT.

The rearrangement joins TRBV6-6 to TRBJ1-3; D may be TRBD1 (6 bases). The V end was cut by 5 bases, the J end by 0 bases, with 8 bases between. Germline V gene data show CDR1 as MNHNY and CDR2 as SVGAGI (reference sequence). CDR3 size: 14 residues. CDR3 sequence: CASSPGVSGNTIYF. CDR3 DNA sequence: TGTGCCAGCAGTCCAGGGGTCTCTGGAAACACCATATATTTT.

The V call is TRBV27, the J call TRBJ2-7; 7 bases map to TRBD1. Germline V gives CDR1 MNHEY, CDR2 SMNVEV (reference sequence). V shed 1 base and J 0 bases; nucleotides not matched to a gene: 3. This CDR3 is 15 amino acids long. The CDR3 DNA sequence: TGTGCCAGCAGTTTATTGGGACAGATCTCCTACGAGCAGTACTTC. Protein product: CASSLLGQISYEQYF.

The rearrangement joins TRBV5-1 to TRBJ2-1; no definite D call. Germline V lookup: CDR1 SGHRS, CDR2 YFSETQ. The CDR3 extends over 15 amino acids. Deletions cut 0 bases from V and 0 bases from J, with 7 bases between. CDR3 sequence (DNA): TGCGCCAGCAGCTTGGCCCCTTCCTCCTACAATGAGCAGTTCTTC. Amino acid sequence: CASSLAPSSYNEQFF.

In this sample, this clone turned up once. CDR3 region: CSVEETSGAVDTQYF. The DNA for the CDR3 is TGCAGCGTTGAAGAGACTAGCGGGGCCGTTGATACGCAGTATTTT. The chain carries TRBV29-1 and TRBJ2-3, with 11 bases matching TRBD2. The trim removed 0 bases at V and 6 bases at J, leaving 5 bases unmatched. The CDR3 length is 15 residues. Germline V gene lookup returns CDR1 SQVTM and CDR2 ANQGSEA.

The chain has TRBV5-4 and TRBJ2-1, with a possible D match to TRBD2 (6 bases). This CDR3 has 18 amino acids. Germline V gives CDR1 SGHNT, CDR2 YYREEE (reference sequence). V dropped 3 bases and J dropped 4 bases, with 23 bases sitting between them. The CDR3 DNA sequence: TGTGCCAGCAGCTCCTCCGCCGGGGCGGGGACGAGGTACAATGAGCAGTTCTTC. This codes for CASSSSAGAGTRYNEQFF.

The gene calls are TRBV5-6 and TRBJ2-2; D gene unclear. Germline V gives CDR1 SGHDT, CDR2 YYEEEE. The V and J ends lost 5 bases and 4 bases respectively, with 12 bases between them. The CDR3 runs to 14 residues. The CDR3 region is CASRVGRLTGELFF. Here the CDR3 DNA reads TGTGCCAGCAGGGTAGGCCGACTCACCGGGGAGCTGTTTTTT.

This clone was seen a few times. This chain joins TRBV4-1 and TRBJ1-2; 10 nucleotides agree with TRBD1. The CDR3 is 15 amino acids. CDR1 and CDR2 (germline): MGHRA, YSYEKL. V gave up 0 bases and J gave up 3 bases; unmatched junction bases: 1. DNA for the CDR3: TGCGCCAGCAGCCAAGAGACAGGGGGCTACTATGGCTACACCTTC. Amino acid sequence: CASSQETGGYYGYTF.

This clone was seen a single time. CDR3 sequence: CASRGRVNEQFF. The CDR3 region has the DNA TGCGCCAGCAGAGGGCGGGTGAATGAGCAGTTCTTC. The rearrangement links TRBV5-1 to TRBJ2-1; tentatively, D is TRBD2 (5 bases). The CDR3 covers 12 residues. The V gene's germline CDR1 is SGHRS and CDR2 YFSETQ. Trimming pared 5 bases from V and 7 bases from J, leaving 10 bases between. The variable domain in full, with the rest retrieved from reference TRBV5-1 and TRBJ2-1, is KAGVTQTPRYLIKTRGQQVTLSCSPISGHRSVSWYQQTPGQGLQFLFEYFSETQRNKGNFPGRFSGRQFSNSRSEMNVSTLELGDSALYLCASRGRVNEQFFGPGTRLTVL.

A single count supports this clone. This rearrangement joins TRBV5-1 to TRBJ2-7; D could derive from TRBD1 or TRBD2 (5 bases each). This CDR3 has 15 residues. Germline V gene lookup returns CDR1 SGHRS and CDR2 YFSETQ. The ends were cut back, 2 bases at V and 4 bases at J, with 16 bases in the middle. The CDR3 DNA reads TGCGCCAGCAGCTTTGGGACGGACCCTAAATACGAGCAGTACTTC. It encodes CASSFGTDPKYEQYF.

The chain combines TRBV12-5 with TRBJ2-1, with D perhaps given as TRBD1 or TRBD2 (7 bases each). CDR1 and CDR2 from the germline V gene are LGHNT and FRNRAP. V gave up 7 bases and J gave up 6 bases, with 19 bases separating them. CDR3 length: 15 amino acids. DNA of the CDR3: TGTGCTAGTGCCCCCGGGCAGGGGGGGGTCAATGAGCAGTTCTTC. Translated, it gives CASAPGQGGVNEQFF.

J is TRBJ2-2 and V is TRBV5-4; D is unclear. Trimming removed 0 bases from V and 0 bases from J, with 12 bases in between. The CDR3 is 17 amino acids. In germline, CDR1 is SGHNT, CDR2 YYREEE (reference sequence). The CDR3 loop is CASSLAMANPNTGELFF. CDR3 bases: TGTGCCAGCAGCTTGGCCATGGCTAACCCGAACACCGGGGAGCTGTTTTTT.